The present T cell receptor beta chain was sequenced within a study of blood T cell repertoires in COVID-19. About the research overall: COVID-19 samples, acute and convalescent, were from the United States, Italy and Spain. PBMCs, B-cell-depleted T cells, or T cells provided the cDNA or gDNA that made up the material.

Authors' methods: Amplification of reference gene primers provided the estimated nucleated cell counts. The assay was immunoSEQ multiplex PCR, and TCRdb's table has in-frame clones only and misses some. V and J calls plus clone size are reproduced from that table; the DNA served to infer D and trimming. The sample has some 43,000 clones, around 82% seen once. Trimming cost V 2 bases and J 4 bases, with 11 bases left between them. This CDR3 region has 14 residues. Germline CDR1 reads SEHNR; CDR2 reads FQNEAQ (reference sequence). The rearrangement joins TRBV7-9 to TRBJ1-2; D gene unclear. The sequence was collected from a man aged 35 to 55 with active or convalescent COVID-19. The specimen sequenced was peripheral blood. CDR3 in amino acids: CASSLNNQFYGYTF. Written as DNA, the CDR3 is TGTGCCAGCAGCTTAAACAACCAATTCTATGGCTACACCTTC.